These 17 T cell receptor beta chains were all obtained from the same sample, sequenced in a study of T cells after yellow fever vaccination. TCRdb ran MiXCR on the 5' RACE reads and lists one entry per CDR3 protein. The sample gives around 330,000 distinct CDR3 sequences, around 3.6% of which show up once; around a quarter is in the top ten. The sequenced sample was PBMCs, obtained on the day of the yellow fever booster vaccination. These receptors all stem from a man between 18 and 35 years old who received the YFV17D yellow fever vaccine.

This clonotype was counted at least ten times. The chain has TRBV20-1 and TRBJ1-1; 8 bases match TRBD1. This CDR3 is built from 14 residues. J lost 2 bases, V lost 6 bases, and 8 bases had no gene match. Germline lookup yields CDR1 DFQATT and CDR2 SNEGSKA (reference sequence). CDR3 amino acids: CSAPWTGQNTEAFF. In DNA, the CDR3 is TGCAGTGCGCCTTGGACAGGGCAAAACACTGAAGCTTTCTTT.

This clonotype was recorded many times. The chain is built from TRBV21-1 and TRBJ2-2; the table gives TRBD1 as D, unverified against the DNA. TRBV21-1 is a pseudogene locus. The CDR3 spans 14 residues. CDR3 residues: CASSIAGATGELFF. In nucleotides, the CDR3 is TGTGCCAGCAGCATAGCAGGGGCCACCGGGGAGCTGTTTTTT.

This clonotype was seen a handful of times. The rearrangement joins TRBV6-5 to TRBJ2-3; 12 bases map to TRBD2. Germline values: CDR1 MNHEY, CDR2 SVGAGI. The J segment lost 11 bases and the V segment lost 0 bases, leaving 0 bases of the junction unmatched. The CDR3 sequence is 13 residues long. The CDR3 reads CASSYSGLAGQYF. The CDR3 DNA reads as TGTGCCAGCAGTTACTCGGGACTAGCGGGGCAGTATTTT.

This clonotype was recorded many times. This chain connects TRBV7-3 to TRBJ2-3; no clear D gene. Deletions cut 2 bases from V and 4 bases from J, with 10 bases between. The CDR3 runs to 14 residues. The germline V gene has CDR1 SGHTA and CDR2 FQGTGA. CDR3 amino acids: CASSLSYSSDTQYF. The CDR3, as DNA: TGTGCCAGCAGCTTATCCTACAGCTCAGATACGCAGTATTTT.

The sample holds a few counts of this clonotype. The chain employs TRBV6-1 and TRBJ2-7; TRBD1 aligns across 9 bases. The CDR3 loop spans 13 amino acids. CDR1 and CDR2 from the germline V gene are MNHNS and SASEGT. The V and J ends lost 7 bases and 3 bases, in that order; junction bases with no gene match: 4. The CDR3 loop reads CASKRDRDYEQYV. The DNA for the CDR3 is TGTGCCAGCAAAAGGGACAGGGACTACGAGCAGTACGTC.

The chain employs TRBV27 and TRBJ2-7; no clear D gene. V gave up 6 bases and J gave up 3 bases, with 9 bases separating them. Germline loops: CDR1 MNHEY, CDR2 SMNVEV (reference sequence). The CDR3 has 12 residues. The CDR3 DNA is TGTGCCAGCAGCTCCCTCAACTACGAGCAGTACTTC. Amino acids: CASSSLNYEQYF.

This clonotype was detected ten times or more. The rearrangement uses TRBV21-1 and TRBJ1-2; the table's D call TRBD1 went unverified against the DNA. TRBV21-1 counts as a pseudogene. CDR3 length: 14 residues. CDR3: CASSTKDRNYGYTF. DNA for the CDR3: TGTGCCAGCAGCACGAAGGACAGAAACTATGGCTACACCTTC.

This sequence joins TRBV6-2 or TRBV6-3 and TRBJ2-1; tentatively, D is TRBD1 (6 bases). This CDR3 contains 16 residues. V lost 2 bases, J lost 6 bases, and 17 bases lay in between. Germline V gene sequence: CDR1 MNHEY, CDR2 SVGEGT. DNA of the CDR3: TGTGCCAGCAGTTACCCGGACAGCCTACCGGCCAATGAGCAGTTCTTC. Its translation: CASSYPDSLPANEQFF.

The V and J genes are TRBV5-1 and TRBJ1-2; the match to TRBD1 covers 8 bases. Losses at the gene ends were 7 bases for V and 7 bases for J; bases not matched to a gene: 9. Germline V gives CDR1 SGHRS, CDR2 YFSETQ. This CDR3 spans 13 amino acids. This CDR3 reads CASRIRGRFGYTF. CDR3 DNA sequence: TGCGCCAGCCGCATCAGGGGGCGTTTTGGCTACACCTTC.

This clonotype was recorded a few times. The gene calls are TRBV6-1 and TRBJ2-5; 9 bases are shared with TRBD2. Germline V CDR1 and CDR2: MNHNS, SASEGT. The CDR3 contains 14 residues. Losses at the gene ends were 6 bases for V and 5 bases for J; bases not matched to a gene: 7. CDR3 nucleotides: TGTGCCAGCAGAGAGCTAGCGGGGTTGGAGACCCAGTACTTC. Encoded protein: CASRELAGLETQYF.

This clonotype has ten or more counts. The chain recombines TRBV5-1 with TRBJ2-3; possibly TRBD1 for D (6 bases). There are 15 residues in the CDR3. Germline V gene data show CDR1 as SGHRS and CDR2 as YFSETQ. The V end lost 0 bases, the J end lost 5 bases, and 13 bases lay between the germline ends. The CDR3: CASSLAPRGIDTQYF. The CDR3 nucleotides are TGCGCCAGCAGCTTGGCTCCTAGGGGGATAGATACGCAGTATTTT.

In this sample, this clonotype turned up many times. This chain joins TRBV5-1 and TRBJ2-1; 12 positions agree with TRBD2. The trim removed 2 bases at V and 0 bases at J, leaving 3 bases unmatched. Per germline, CDR1 SGHRS and CDR2 YFSETQ. The CDR3 length is 17 residues. The CDR3 DNA is TGCGCCAGCAGCTTCCGGACTAGCGGGGACTCCTACAATGAGCAGTTCTTC. Translating gives CASSFRTSGDSYNEQFF.

This clonotype was picked up a small number of times. The V and J genes are TRBV12-3 or TRBV12-4 and TRBJ1-2; weak D call: TRBD1 (5 bases). The CDR3 covers 12 residues. V was trimmed by 8 bases and J by 4 bases, leaving 11 bases between them. The CDR3 region is CASGTGLYGYTF. Here the CDR3 DNA reads TGTGCCAGCGGCACAGGCCTCTATGGCTACACCTTC.

CDR3 region: CASSTAGDTQYF. In nucleotides, the CDR3 is TGCGCCAGCAGCACGGCAGGGGATACGCAGTATTTT. The chain employs TRBV5-1 and TRBJ2-3; a possible D gene is TRBD1 (5 bases). CDR1 is SGHRS and CDR2 is YFSETQ in the germline V gene. The ends were cut back, 4 bases at V and 6 bases at J, with 9 bases in the middle. The CDR3 covers 12 residues.

This clonotype was detected many times. The gene calls are TRBV5-6 and TRBJ1-6; no clear D gene. The ends were cut back, 4 bases at V and 0 bases at J, with 11 bases in the middle. Germline CDR1 reads SGHDT; CDR2 reads YYEEEE. The CDR3 has 16 residues. The CDR3 DNA follows: TGTGCCAGCAGCGGAACAAGGAGCTCCTATAATTCACCCCTCCACTTT. It is translated as CASSGTRSSYNSPLHF.

This clonotype was observed many times. This rearrangement joins TRBV10-3 to TRBJ1-5; 9 positions agree with TRBD1. The CDR3 totals 15 residues. Per the germline V gene, CDR1 is ENHRY and CDR2 is SYGVKD. Trimming cost V 6 bases and J 7 bases; bases outside gene matches: 10. The CDR3 region is CAIRDPGQGSQPQHF. DNA of the CDR3: TGTGCCATCAGAGACCCGGGACAGGGCAGCCAGCCCCAGCATTTT.

CDR3 DNA: TGCGCCAGCAGCTTGGATGGCAGGGCACCTGAAAAACTGTTTTTT. Amino acids: CASSLDGRAPEKLFF. The rearrangement links TRBV5-1 to TRBJ1-4, with a possible D match to TRBD1 (5 bases). The germline gives CDR1 SGHRS, CDR2 YFSETQ. This CDR3 has 15 amino acids. V shed 0 bases and J shed 7 bases, with 13 bases lying between them.